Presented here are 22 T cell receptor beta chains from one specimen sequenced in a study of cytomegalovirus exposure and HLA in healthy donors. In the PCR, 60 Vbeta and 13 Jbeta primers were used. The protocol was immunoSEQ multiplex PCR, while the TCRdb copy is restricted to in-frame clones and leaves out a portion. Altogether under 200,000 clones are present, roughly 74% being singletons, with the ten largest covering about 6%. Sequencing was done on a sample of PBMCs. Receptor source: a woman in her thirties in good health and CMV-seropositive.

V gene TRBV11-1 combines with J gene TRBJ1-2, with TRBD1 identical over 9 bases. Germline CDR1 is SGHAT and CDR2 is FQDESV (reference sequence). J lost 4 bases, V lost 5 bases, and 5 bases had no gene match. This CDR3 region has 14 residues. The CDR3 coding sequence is TGTGCCAGCAGCGCCGGGACAGGGCCCTATGGCTACACCTTC. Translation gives CASSAGTGPYGYTF.

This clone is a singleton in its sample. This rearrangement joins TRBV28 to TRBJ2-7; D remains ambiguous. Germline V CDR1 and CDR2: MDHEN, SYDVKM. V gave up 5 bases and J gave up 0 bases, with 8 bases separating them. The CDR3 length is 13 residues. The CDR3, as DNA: TGTGCCAGCAGTAGAGTAGACTCCTACGAGCAGTACTTC. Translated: CASSRVDSYEQYF.

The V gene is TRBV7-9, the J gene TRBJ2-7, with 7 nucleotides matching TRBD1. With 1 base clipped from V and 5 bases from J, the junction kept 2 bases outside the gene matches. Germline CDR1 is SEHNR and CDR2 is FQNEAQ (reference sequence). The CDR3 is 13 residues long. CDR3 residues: CASSLVGGHEQYF. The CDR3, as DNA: TGTGCCAGCAGCTTAGTAGGGGGCCACGAGCAGTACTTC.

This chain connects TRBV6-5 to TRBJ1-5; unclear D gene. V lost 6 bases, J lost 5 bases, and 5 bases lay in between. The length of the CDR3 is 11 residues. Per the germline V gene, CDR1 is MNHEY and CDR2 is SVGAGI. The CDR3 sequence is CASSRDQPQHF. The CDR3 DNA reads TGTGCCAGCAGCCGAGATCAGCCCCAGCATTTT.

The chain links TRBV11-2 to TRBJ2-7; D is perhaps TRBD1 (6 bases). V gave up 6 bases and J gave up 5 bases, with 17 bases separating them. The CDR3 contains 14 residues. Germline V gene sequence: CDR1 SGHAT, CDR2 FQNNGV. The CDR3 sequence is CASRPARTADEQYF. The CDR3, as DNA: TGTGCCAGCAGACCCGCCCGGACAGCCGACGAGCAGTACTTC.

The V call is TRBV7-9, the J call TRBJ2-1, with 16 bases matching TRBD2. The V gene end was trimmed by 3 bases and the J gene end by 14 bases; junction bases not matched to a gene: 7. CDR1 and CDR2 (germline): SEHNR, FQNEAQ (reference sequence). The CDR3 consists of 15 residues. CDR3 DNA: TGTGCCAGCAGCTTCGGGACTAGCGGGAGGGCAAAGAAGTTCTTC. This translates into CASSFGTSGRAKKFF.

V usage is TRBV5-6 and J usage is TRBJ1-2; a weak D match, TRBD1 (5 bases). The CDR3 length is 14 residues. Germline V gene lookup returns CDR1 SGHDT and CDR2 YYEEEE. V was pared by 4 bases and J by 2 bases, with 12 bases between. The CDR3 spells CASSGVTDNYGYTF. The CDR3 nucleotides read TGTGCCAGCAGCGGAGTGACAGACAACTATGGCTACACCTTC.

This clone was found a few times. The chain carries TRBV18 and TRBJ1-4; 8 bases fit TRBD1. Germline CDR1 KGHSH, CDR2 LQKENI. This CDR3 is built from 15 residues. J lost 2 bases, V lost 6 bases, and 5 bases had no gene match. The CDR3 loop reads CASSDRVGTNEKLFF. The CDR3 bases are TGTGCCAGCTCGGACAGGGTTGGCACTAATGAAAAACTGTTTTTT.

CDR3 region: CASSSQGTGLAEETQYF. The CDR3 DNA is TGTGCCAGCAGCTCCCAAGGCACGGGACTAGCGGAAGAGACCCAGTACTTC. This rearrangement joins TRBV7-9 to TRBJ2-5; the match to TRBD2 covers 11 bases. The CDR3 sequence is 17 residues long. In germline, CDR1 is SEHNR, CDR2 FQNEAQ (reference sequence). V lost 4 bases and J lost 3; bases outside the gene matches: 10.

CDR3 amino acids: CASSDRDYNEQFF. DNA of the CDR3: TGCGCCAGCAGCGACAGGGACTACAATGAGCAGTTCTTC. This rearrangement joins TRBV10-1 to TRBJ2-1; 7 nucleotides match TRBD1. The V gene end was trimmed by 6 bases and the J gene end by 3 bases; junction bases not matched to a gene: 2. Germline-derived CDR1 and CDR2 are WNHNN and SYGVQD (reference sequence). The CDR3 runs to 13 residues.

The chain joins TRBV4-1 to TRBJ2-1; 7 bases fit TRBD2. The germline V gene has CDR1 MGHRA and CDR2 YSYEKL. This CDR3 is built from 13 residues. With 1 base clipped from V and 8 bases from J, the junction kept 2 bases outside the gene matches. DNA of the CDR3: TGCGCCAGCAGCCAAGTGGGGGGGTATGAGCAGTTCTTC. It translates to CASSQVGGYEQFF.

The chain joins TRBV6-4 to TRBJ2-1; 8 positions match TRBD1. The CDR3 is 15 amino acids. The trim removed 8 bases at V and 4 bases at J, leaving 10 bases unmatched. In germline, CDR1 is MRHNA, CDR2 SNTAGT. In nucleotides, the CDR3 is TGTGCCAGCGCAGAACGACAGGGGTCGTACAATGAGCAGTTCTTC. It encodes CASAERQGSYNEQFF.

CDR3 nucleotides: TGTGCCATCAGCCCCTTTTCCCTCCGGGGTCCTGAAGCTTTCTTT. The encoded protein is CAISPFSLRGPEAFF. This sequence joins TRBV10-3 and TRBJ1-1; D remains ambiguous. The CDR3 covers 15 residues. Germline CDR1 ENHRY, CDR2 SYGVKD. Trimming left V 6 bases short and J 6 bases short, with 20 bases between.

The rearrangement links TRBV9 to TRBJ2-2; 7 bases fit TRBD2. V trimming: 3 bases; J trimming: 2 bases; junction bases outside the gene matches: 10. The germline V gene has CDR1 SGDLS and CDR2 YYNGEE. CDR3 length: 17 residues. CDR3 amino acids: CASSAGPWGGNTGELFF. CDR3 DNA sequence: TGTGCCAGCAGCGCGGGACCTTGGGGGGGAAACACCGGGGAGCTGTTTTTT.

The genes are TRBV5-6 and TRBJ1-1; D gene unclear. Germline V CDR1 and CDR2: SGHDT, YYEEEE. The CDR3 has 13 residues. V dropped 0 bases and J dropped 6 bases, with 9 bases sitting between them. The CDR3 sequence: CASSLDLEAEAFF. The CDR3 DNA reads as TGTGCCAGCAGCTTGGACCTGGAGGCTGAAGCTTTCTTT.

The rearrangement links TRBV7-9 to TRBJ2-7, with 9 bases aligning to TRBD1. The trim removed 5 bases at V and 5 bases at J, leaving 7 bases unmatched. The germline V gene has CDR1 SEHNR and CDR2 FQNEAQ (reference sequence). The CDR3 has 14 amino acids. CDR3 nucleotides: TGTGCCAGCAGCAAACAGGGGGCGAAGAACGAGCAGTACTTC. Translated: CASSKQGAKNEQYF.

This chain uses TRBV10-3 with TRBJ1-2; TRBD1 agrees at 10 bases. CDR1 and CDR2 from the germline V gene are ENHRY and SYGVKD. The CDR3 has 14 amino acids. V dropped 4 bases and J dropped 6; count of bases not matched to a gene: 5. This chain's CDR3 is CAISGADRGNGYTF. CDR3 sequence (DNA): TGTGCCATCAGTGGAGCGGACAGGGGGAATGGCTACACCTTC.

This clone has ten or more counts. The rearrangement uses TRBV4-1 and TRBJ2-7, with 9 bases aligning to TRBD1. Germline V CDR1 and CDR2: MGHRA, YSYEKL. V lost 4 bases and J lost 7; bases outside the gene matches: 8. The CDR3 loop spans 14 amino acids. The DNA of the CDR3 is TGCGCCAGCAGCCCATTAACAGGGGGCCAGGAGCAGTACTTC. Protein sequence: CASSPLTGGQEQYF.

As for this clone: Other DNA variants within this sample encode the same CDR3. CDR3 loop: CAIGQYGYTF. The CDR3 region has the DNA TGTGCCATCGGACAGTATGGCTACACCTTC. The chain carries TRBV10-3 and TRBJ1-2; D possibly corresponds to TRBD1 (6 bases). The CDR3 has 10 residues. CDR1 ENHRY and CDR2 SYGVKD come from the germline V gene. Trimming shortened V by 8 bases and J by 5 bases, and 6 bases separated the two germline ends.

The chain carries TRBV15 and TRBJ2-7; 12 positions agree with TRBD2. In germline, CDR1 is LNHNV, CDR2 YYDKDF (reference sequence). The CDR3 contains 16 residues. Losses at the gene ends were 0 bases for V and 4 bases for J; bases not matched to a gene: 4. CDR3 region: CATSRDRLAGVYEQYF. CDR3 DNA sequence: TGTGCCACCAGCAGAGATCGACTAGCGGGAGTGTACGAGCAGTACTTC.

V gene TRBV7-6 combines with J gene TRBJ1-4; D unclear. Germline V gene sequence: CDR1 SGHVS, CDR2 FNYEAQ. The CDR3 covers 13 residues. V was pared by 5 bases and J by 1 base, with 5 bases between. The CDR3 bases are TGTGCCAGCAGCCGGTTAACTAATGAAAAACTGTTTTTT. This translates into CASSRLTNEKLFF.

CDR3 coding DNA: TGTGCCAGCAGTTTATGGGGAGGGGAGGGTATGGAAAAACTGTTTTTT. As protein: CASSLWGGEGMEKLFF. This chain links TRBV28 with TRBJ1-4, with a tentative D call TRBD1 (5 bases). Germline loops: CDR1 MDHEN, CDR2 SYDVKM. This CDR3 has 16 amino acids. With 0 bases removed from V and 8 bases from J, the gap between germline ends came to 16 bases.